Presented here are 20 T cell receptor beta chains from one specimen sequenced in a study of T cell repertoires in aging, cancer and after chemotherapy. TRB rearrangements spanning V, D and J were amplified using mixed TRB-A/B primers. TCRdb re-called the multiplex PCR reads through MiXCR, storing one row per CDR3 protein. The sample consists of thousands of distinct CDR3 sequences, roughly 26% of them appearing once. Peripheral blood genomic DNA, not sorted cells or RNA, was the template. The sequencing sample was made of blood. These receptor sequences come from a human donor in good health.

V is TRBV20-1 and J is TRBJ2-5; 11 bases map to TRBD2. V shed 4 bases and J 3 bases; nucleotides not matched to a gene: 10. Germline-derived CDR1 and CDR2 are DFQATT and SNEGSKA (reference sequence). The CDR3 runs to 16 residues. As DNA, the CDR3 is TGCAGTGCTAAAGACCCTGGACTAGCGGGTAAAGAGACCCAGTACTTC. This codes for CSAKDPGLAGKETQYF.

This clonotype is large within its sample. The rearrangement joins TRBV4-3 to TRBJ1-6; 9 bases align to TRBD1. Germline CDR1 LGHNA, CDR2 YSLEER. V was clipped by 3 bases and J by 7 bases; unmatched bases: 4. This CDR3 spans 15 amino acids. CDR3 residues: CASSHPGTGNSPLHF. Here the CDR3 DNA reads TGCGCCAGCAGCCATCCCGGGACAGGGAATTCACCCCTCCACTTT.

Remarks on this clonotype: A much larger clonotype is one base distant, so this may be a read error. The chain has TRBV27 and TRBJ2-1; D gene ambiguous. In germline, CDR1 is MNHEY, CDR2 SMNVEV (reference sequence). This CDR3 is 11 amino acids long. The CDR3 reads CASSLSNERFF. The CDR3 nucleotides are TGTGCCAGCAGTTTATCCAATGAGCGGTTCTTC.

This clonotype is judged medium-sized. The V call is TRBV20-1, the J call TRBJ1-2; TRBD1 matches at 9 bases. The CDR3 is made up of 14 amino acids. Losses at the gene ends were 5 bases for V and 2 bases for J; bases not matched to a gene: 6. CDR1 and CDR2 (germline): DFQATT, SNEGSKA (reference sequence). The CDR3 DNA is TGCAGTGCTCCCGCCGGGACAGGGAACTATGGCTACACCTTC. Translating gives CSAPAGTGNYGYTF.

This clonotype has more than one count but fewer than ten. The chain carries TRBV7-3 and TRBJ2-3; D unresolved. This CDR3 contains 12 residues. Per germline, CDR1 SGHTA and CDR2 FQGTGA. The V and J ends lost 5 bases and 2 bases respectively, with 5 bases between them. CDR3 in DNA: TGTGCCAGCAGCCATAACACAGATACGCAGTATTTT. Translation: CASSHNTDTQYF.

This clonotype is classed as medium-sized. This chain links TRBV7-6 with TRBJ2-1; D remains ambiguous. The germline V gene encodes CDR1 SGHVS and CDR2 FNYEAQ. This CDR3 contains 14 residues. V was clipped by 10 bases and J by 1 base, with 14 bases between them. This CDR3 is CATTPQESYNEQFF. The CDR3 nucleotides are TGTGCCACCACCCCCCAGGAGTCCTACAATGAGCAGTTCTTC.

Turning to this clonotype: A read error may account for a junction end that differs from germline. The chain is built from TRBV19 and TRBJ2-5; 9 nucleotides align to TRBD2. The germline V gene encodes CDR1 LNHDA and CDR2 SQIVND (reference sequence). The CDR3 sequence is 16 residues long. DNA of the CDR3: TGTGCCATTAGTATTCATCTGCGGGGGGGCCGGGAGACCCAGTACTTC. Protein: CAISIHLRGGRETQYF.

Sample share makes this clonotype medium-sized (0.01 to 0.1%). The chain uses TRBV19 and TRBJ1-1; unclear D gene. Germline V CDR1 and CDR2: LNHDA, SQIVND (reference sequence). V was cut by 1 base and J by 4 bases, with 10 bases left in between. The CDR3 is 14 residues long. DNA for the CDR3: TGTGCCAGTAGTATAGTGGGAATGACCACTGAAGCTTTCTTT. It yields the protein CASSIVGMTTEAFF. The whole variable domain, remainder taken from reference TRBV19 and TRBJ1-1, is DGGITQSPKYLFRKEGQNVTLSCEQNLNHDAMYWYRQDPGQGLRLIYYSQIVNDFQKGDIAEGYSVSREKKESFPLTVTSAQKNPTAFYLCASSIVGMTTEAFFGQGTRLTVV.

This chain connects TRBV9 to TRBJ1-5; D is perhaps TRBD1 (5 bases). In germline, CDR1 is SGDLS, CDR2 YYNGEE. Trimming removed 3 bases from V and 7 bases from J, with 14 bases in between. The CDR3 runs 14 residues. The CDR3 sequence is CASSAGLEWQPQHF. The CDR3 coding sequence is TGTGCCAGCAGCGCAGGGCTCGAATGGCAGCCCCAGCATTTT.

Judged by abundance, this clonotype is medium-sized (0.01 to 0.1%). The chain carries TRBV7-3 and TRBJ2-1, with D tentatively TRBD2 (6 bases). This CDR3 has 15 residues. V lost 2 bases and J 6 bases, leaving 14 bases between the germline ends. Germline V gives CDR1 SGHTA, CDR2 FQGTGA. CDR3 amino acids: CASSLVTSWLNEQFF. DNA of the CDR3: TGTGCCAGCAGCTTAGTTACTAGCTGGCTCAATGAGCAGTTCTTC.

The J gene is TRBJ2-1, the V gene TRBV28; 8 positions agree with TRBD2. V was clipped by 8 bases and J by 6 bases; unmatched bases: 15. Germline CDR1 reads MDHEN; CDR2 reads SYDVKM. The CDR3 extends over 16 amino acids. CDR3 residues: CASGGLTGRGGNEQFF. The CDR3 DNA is TGTGCCAGCGGCGGATTAACGGGACGGGGGGGCAATGAGCAGTTCTTC.

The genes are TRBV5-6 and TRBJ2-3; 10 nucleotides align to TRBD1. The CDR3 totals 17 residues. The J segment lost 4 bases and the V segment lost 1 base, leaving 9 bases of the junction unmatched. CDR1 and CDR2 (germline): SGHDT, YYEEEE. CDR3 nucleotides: TGTGCCAGCAGCTTGATACCGGGACAGGGGTTCTCAGATACGCAGTATTTT. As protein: CASSLIPGQGFSDTQYF.

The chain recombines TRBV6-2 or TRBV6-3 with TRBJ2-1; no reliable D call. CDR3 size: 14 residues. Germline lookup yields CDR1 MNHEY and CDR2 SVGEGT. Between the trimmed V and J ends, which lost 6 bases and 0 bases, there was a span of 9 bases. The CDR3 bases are TGTGCCAGCAGAGCTAGTGGCTCCTACAATGAGCAGTTCTTC. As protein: CASRASGSYNEQFF.

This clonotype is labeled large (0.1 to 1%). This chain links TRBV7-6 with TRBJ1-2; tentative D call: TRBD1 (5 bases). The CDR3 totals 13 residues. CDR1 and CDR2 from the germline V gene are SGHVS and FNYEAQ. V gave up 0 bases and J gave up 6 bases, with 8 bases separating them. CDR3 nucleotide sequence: TGTGCCAGCAGCTTAGCGCAAGGGGATGGCTACACCTTC. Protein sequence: CASSLAQGDGYTF. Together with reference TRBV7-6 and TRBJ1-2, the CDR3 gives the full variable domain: GAGVSQSPRYKVTKRGQDVALRCDPISGHVSLYWYRQALGQGPEFLTYFNYEAQQDKSGLPNDRFSAERPEGSISTLTIQRTEQRDSAMYRCASSLAQGDGYTFGSGTRLTVV.

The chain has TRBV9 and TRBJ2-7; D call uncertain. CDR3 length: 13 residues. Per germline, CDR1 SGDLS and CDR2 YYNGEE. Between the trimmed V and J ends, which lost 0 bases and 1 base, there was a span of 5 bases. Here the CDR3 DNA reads TGTGCCAGCAGCGTAGACGGATCCTACGAGCAGTACTTC. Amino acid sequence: CASSVDGSYEQYF.

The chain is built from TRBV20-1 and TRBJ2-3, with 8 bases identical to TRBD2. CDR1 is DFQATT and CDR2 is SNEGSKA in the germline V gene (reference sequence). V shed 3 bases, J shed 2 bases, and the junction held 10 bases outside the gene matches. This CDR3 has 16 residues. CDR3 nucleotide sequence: TGCAGTGCTAGTAGAACGGGGGGGGAGTTCACAGATACGCAGTATTTT. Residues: CSASRTGGEFTDTQYF.

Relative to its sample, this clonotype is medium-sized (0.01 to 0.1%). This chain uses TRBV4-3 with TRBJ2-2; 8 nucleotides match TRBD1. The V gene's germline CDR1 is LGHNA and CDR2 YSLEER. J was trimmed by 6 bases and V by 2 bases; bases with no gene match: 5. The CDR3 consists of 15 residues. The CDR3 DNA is TGCGCCAGCAGCCAAACAGGGGGTTTCTCCGGGGAGCTGTTTTTT. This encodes CASSQTGGFSGELFF.

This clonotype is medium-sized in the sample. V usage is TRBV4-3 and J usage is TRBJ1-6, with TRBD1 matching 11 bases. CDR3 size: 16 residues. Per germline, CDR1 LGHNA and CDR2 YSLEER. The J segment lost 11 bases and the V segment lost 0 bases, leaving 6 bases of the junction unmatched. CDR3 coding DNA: TGCGCCAGCAGCCAAGAACCGGGACAGGGGGGTACACCCCTCCACTTT. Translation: CASSQEPGQGGTPLHF.

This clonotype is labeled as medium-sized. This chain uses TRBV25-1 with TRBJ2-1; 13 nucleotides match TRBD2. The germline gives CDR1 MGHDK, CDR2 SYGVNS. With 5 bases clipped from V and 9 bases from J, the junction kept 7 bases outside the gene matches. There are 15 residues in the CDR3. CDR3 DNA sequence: TGTGCCAGCAGTCCGAGACTAGCGGGGGGTGGTGAGCAGTTCTTC. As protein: CASSPRLAGGGEQFF.

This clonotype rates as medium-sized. The CDR3 nucleotides are TGTGCCAGCAGCTTAGCGATAACAGGCTCTCGCACAGATACGCAGTATTTT. It is translated as CASSLAITGSRTDTQYF. The chain carries TRBV7-6 and TRBJ2-3, with D perhaps TRBD1 (5 bases). CDR1 is SGHVS, CDR2 FNYEAQ, per germline. This CDR3 is built from 17 residues. V gave up 0 bases and J gave up 1 base, with 14 bases separating them.